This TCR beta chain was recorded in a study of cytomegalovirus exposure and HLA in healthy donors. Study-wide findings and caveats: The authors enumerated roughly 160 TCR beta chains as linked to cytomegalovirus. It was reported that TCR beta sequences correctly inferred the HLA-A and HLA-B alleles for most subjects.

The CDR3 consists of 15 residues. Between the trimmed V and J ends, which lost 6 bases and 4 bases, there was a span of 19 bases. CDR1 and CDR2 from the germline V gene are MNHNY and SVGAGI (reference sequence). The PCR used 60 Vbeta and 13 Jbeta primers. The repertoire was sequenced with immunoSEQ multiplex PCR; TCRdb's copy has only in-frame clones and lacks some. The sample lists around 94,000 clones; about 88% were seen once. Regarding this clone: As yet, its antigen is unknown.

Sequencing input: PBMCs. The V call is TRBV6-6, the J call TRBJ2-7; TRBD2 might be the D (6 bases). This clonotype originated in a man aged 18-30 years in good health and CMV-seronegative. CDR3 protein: CASRPAAGGVYEQYF. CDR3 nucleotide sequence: TGTGCCAGCAGACCCGCTGCAGGAGGGGTTTACGAGCAGTACTTC.